Following are 7 T cell receptor beta chains from one sample sequenced in a study of OX40 agonist ivuxolimab in advanced cancers. Data came from immunoSEQ multiplex PCR; TCRdb stores just in-frame clones and leaves some out. The data contain roughly 20,000 clones, around 83% of them singletons. The sequences come from CD4+ or CD8+ T cells sorted from blood, collected in a trial of the OX40 agonist ivuxolimab. The receptors shown here come from an adult with an advanced solid tumor such as melanoma, head and neck, liver or kidney cancer.

The chain carries TRBV6-1 and TRBJ2-6; D unresolved. Per germline, CDR1 MNHNS and CDR2 SASEGT. Trimming removed 6 bases at V and 1 base at J, with 10 bases between. This CDR3 spans 15 amino acids. Written as DNA, the CDR3 is TGTGCCAGCAGCCAATTCAGATCTGGGGCCAACGTCCTGACTTTC. It yields the protein CASSQFRSGANVLTF.

Comment on this clone: This same CDR3 is encoded by further DNA sequences in the sample. The J gene is TRBJ2-1, the V gene TRBV19, with 7 positions matching TRBD2. The germline V gene has CDR1 LNHDA and CDR2 SQIVND (reference sequence). This CDR3 spans 15 amino acids. Losses at the gene ends were 0 bases for V and 4 bases for J; bases not matched to a gene: 3. This chain's CDR3 is CASSIESGAYNEQFF. The DNA of the CDR3 is TGTGCCAGTAGTATAGAAAGCGGGGCGTACAATGAGCAGTTCTTC.

V gene TRBV29-1 combines with J gene TRBJ2-5; the match to TRBD2 covers 9 bases. The DNA end is more similar to TRBJ2-7, so the J call may be wrong. The CDR3 covers 15 residues. Germline assignment: CDR1 SQVTM and CDR2 ANQGSEA. The CDR3 sequence is CSVELAGSSSYEQYF. In DNA form, the CDR3 reads TGCAGCGTTGAACTAGCGGGGAGTAGTTCCTACGAGCAGTACTTC.

The chain joins TRBV7-9 to TRBJ2-5, with D perhaps TRBD2 (7 bases). Trimming shortened V by 5 bases and J by 2 bases, and 21 bases separated the two germline ends. Germline values: CDR1 SEHNR, CDR2 FQNEAQ (reference sequence). The CDR3 is 17 residues long. CDR3 protein: CASSRPSRTAGQETQYF. CDR3 nucleotides: TGTGCCAGCAGCCGTCCGTCCCGGACAGCGGGGCAAGAGACCCAGTACTTC.

The V call is TRBV2, the J call TRBJ2-7, with D hard to call. Trimming removed 7 bases at V and 0 bases at J, with 13 bases between. Germline assignment: CDR1 SNHLY and CDR2 FYNNEI. The length of the CDR3 is 14 residues. The DNA of the CDR3 is TGTGCCAGCACTACCGGGCCACTCTCCTACGAGCAGTACTTC. Protein product: CASTTGPLSYEQYF.

This chain links TRBV5-8 with TRBJ1-1; D remains ambiguous. This CDR3 comprises 13 residues. The germline V gene encodes CDR1 SGHTS and CDR2 YDEGEE. V was trimmed by 4 bases and J by 0 bases, leaving 7 bases between them. The CDR3 sequence: CASSRRVNTEAFF. The CDR3 coding sequence is TGTGCCAGCAGCAGGCGGGTGAACACTGAAGCTTTCTTT.

The chain employs TRBV5-1 and TRBJ1-2; the D is unclear. Germline CDR1 is SGHRS and CDR2 is YFSETQ. The V end was cut by 0 bases, the J end by 5 bases, with 8 bases between. CDR3 length: 13 amino acids. The CDR3 spells CASSLESWYGYTF. CDR3 coding DNA: TGCGCCAGCAGCTTGGAGTCGTGGTATGGCTACACCTTC.